This entry lists 29 T cell receptor beta chains sequenced from one sample in a study of blood T cell repertoires in COVID-19. Repertoires were generated with immunoSEQ multiplex PCR, while TCRdb's copy carries only in-frame clones and drops some. The sample records about 86,000 clones, roughly 84% being singletons. The sequenced material came from peripheral blood. Every receptor here comes from a woman of 80 years or more with active or convalescent COVID-19.

This clone was counted only a few times. The chain combines TRBV11-2 with TRBJ1-1; D not resolved. With 3 bases removed from V and 4 bases from J, the gap between germline ends came to 12 bases. In germline, CDR1 is SGHAT, CDR2 FQNNGV. CDR3 size: 14 residues. CDR3 in amino acids: CASSFGTSGTEAFF. The CDR3 DNA reads as TGTGCCAGCAGCTTCGGTACCTCGGGCACTGAAGCTTTCTTT. Together with reference TRBV11-2 and TRBJ1-1, the CDR3 gives the full variable domain: EAGVAQSPRYKIIEKRQSVAFWCNPISGHATLYWYQQILGQGPKLLIQFQNNGVVDDSQLPKDRFSAERLKGVDSTLKIQPAKLEDSAVYLCASSFGTSGTEAFFGQGTRLTVV.

The chain is built from TRBV19 and TRBJ1-4; D remains ambiguous. Deletions cut 2 bases from V and 6 bases from J, with 16 bases between. Germline lookup yields CDR1 LNHDA and CDR2 SQIVND (reference sequence). The CDR3 spans 16 residues. DNA of the CDR3: TGTGCCAGTAGTATATCCTTTGGCGACACCTATGAAAAACTGTTTTTT. This gives the protein CASSISFGDTYEKLFF.

V gene TRBV10-3 combines with J gene TRBJ2-2; D may be TRBD2 (6 bases). There are 21 residues in the CDR3. The germline V gene has CDR1 ENHRY and CDR2 SYGVKD. The germline V and J ends were trimmed by 6 bases and 0 bases, with 29 bases remaining between them. The CDR3 sequence is CAISPGRGGDPMFANTGELFF. Written as DNA, the CDR3 is TGTGCCATCAGCCCCGGTCGGGGAGGAGACCCTATGTTCGCGAACACCGGGGAGCTGTTTTTT.

The chain combines TRBV2 with TRBJ2-1, with 7 nucleotides matching TRBD2. J was trimmed by 1 base and V by 6 bases; bases with no gene match: 6. Germline assignment: CDR1 SNHLY and CDR2 FYNNEI. The CDR3 loop spans 15 amino acids. CDR3 sequence reads: CASRGWGGSYNEQFF. In DNA form, the CDR3 reads TGTGCCAGCAGAGGATGGGGGGGATCCTACAATGAGCAGTTCTTC.

J is TRBJ2-3 and V is TRBV6-2 or TRBV6-3; TRBD2 matches 10 bases. The V gene's germline CDR1 is MNHEY and CDR2 SVGEGT. The CDR3 spans 16 residues. Germline trimming cut 2 bases from V and 3 bases from J; bases unmatched to any gene: 5. CDR3 sequence: CASSYPGLAITDTQYF. CDR3 bases: TGTGCCAGCAGTTACCCGGGACTAGCGATTACAGATACGCAGTATTTT.

In this sample, this clone turned up once. This chain joins TRBV18 and TRBJ2-2; 7 bases match TRBD1. The CDR3 is 15 amino acids. Germline-derived CDR1 and CDR2 are KGHSH and LQKENI. The V segment lost 3 bases and the J segment 2 bases; nucleotides outside the gene matches: 3. The CDR3 here is CASSPRQGNTGELFF. CDR3 coding DNA: TGTGCCAGCTCACCCCGACAGGGAAACACCGGGGAGCTGTTTTTT.

V usage is TRBV29-1 and J usage is TRBJ1-2; D gene unclear. V lost 4 bases and J lost 5, with 8 bases in between. Germline assignment: CDR1 SQVTM and CDR2 ANQGSEA. CDR3 size: 11 residues. The CDR3 sequence is CSVVETYGYTF. For the CDR3, the DNA is TGCAGCGTTGTAGAGACATATGGCTACACCTTC.

This clone was recorded once. This sequence joins TRBV5-1 and TRBJ2-7; 12 nucleotides align to TRBD1. CDR3 length: 15 amino acids. J was trimmed by 6 bases and V by 4 bases; bases with no gene match: 8. From germline, CDR1 is SGHRS and CDR2 YFSETQ. CDR3 protein: CASSAPGQGALEQYF. As DNA, the CDR3 is TGCGCCAGCAGCGCCCCGGGACAGGGGGCCCTCGAGCAGTACTTC.

The chain has TRBV4-3 and TRBJ2-7, with TRBD1 identical over 8 bases. This CDR3 is 14 amino acids long. In germline, CDR1 is LGHNA, CDR2 YSLEER. V was clipped by 4 bases and J by 1 base; unmatched bases: 3. CDR3 region: CASSLDRVSYEQYF. For the CDR3, the DNA is TGCGCCAGCAGCCTGGACAGGGTATCCTACGAGCAGTACTTC.

V gene TRBV19 combines with J gene TRBJ2-2; the D gene is possibly TRBD1 (6 bases). Trimming stripped 6 bases from V and 8 bases from J, with 19 bases between. The CDR3 runs 15 residues. The germline gives CDR1 LNHDA, CDR2 SQIVND (reference sequence). CDR3 loop: CASSPTGLLSGELFF. CDR3 nucleotide sequence: TGTGCCAGTAGCCCGACAGGCCTACTCAGTGGGGAGCTGTTTTTT.

V usage is TRBV28 and J usage is TRBJ1-6; 7 bases are a match to TRBD1. Looked up from germline, CDR1 is MDHEN and CDR2 is SYDVKM. There are 15 residues in the CDR3. V was clipped by 7 bases and J by 7 bases; unmatched bases: 10. As DNA, the CDR3 is TGTGCCAGCATCATGACAGGGAGCTTCAATTCACCCCTCCACTTT. Protein sequence: CASIMTGSFNSPLHF.

This clone was observed a handful of times. CDR3 protein: CASSLDRDNEQFF. CDR3 DNA: TGCGCCAGCTCACTGGACAGGGACAATGAGCAGTTCTTC. V gene TRBV5-1 combines with J gene TRBJ2-1, with 8 nucleotides matching TRBD1. Trimming took 7 bases from V and 5 from J; bases not matched to a gene: 5. The CDR3 extends over 13 amino acids. The germline gives CDR1 SGHRS, CDR2 YFSETQ.

Only one count was recorded for this clone. CDR3 in DNA: TGCGCCAGCAGCTCGGAGTGGGGCGCTGGAAACACCATATATTTT. Translation gives CASSSEWGAGNTIYF. The chain combines TRBV5-1 with TRBJ1-3; the D gene is possibly TRBD1 (5 bases). This CDR3 comprises 15 residues. In germline, CDR1 is SGHRS, CDR2 YFSETQ. The V end was cut by 3 bases, the J end by 2 bases, with 12 bases between.

This chain uses TRBV6-1 with TRBJ2-3, with 8 bases matching TRBD2. The CDR3 runs to 19 residues. Germline V gene data show CDR1 as MNHNS and CDR2 as SASEGT. V gave up 2 bases and J gave up 2 bases; unmatched junction bases: 15. CDR3 nucleotide sequence: TGTGCCAGCAGTGAACCGGGACTAGTCTACTTTCGTGACACAGATACGCAGTATTTT. Its translation: CASSEPGLVYFRDTDTQYF.

The gene calls are TRBV28 and TRBJ2-5, with 7 bases fitting TRBD1. CDR3 length: 16 amino acids. With 5 bases clipped from V and 2 bases from J, the junction kept 11 bases outside the gene matches. CDR1 and CDR2 (germline): MDHEN, SYDVKM. The CDR3: CASSRQGQIPQETQYF. Written as DNA, the CDR3 is TGTGCCAGCAGTCGCCAGGGACAGATCCCTCAAGAGACCCAGTACTTC.

The chain joins TRBV2 to TRBJ2-2; D unclear. The CDR3 is 14 residues long. V lost 3 bases to trimming and J lost 1 base, with 6 bases between them. Per germline, CDR1 SNHLY and CDR2 FYNNEI. The CDR3 loop is CASSESRNTGELFF. The DNA for the CDR3 is TGTGCCAGCAGTGAGTCCAGGAACACCGGGGAGCTGTTTTTT.

The rearrangement links TRBV5-6 to TRBJ1-5, with D possibly matching TRBD1 (6 bases). The CDR3 spans 13 residues. Trimming removed 4 bases at V and 7 bases at J, with 12 bases between. The germline CDR1 and CDR2 sequences are SGHDT and YYEEEE. CDR3 DNA: TGTGCCAGCAGCGTAAACAGGGAGCAGCCCCAGCATTTT. Protein: CASSVNREQPQHF.

V and J are TRBV25-1 and TRBJ2-1; tentative D call: TRBD1 (6 bases). CDR3 length: 15 amino acids. Per the germline V gene, CDR1 is MGHDK and CDR2 is SYGVNS. Trimming stripped 2 bases from V and 7 bases from J, with 15 bases between. DNA of the CDR3: TGTGCCAGCAGTGAAAATACAGGGAAGGTAAATGAGCAGTTCTTC. It codes for CASSENTGKVNEQFF.

V gene TRBV11-3 combines with J gene TRBJ1-1; D uncertain. The CDR3 has 16 residues. Germline V lookup: CDR1 SGHNT, CDR2 YENEEA. Deletions cut 2 bases from V and 5 bases from J, with 18 bases between. In DNA, the CDR3 is TGTGCCAGCAGCTTAATCAGAGGGCCTAGAGGGACTGAAGCTTTCTTT. Translation gives CASSLIRGPRGTEAFF.

The rearrangement joins TRBV20-1 to TRBJ1-5; 8 nucleotides agree with TRBD1. The CDR3 covers 19 residues. Germline V gene data show CDR1 as DFQATT and CDR2 as SNEGSKA (reference sequence). With V trimmed by 3 bases and J by 2 bases, 18 bases remained unmatched. In nucleotides, the CDR3 is TGCAGTGCTAGTCCTAATCGGGACAGGTTCCCCTGGGGCAATCAGCCCCAGCATTTT. Encoded protein: CSASPNRDRFPWGNQPQHF.

The rearrangement links TRBV28 to TRBJ1-5, with TRBD1 as a possible D gene (5 bases). V gave up 3 bases and J gave up 1 base, with 10 bases separating them. The CDR3 length is 15 residues. CDR1 and CDR2 (germline): MDHEN, SYDVKM. Here the CDR3 DNA reads TGTGCCAGCAGTTTTCGGGGGGTGAGCAATCAGCCCCAGCATTTT. Translated, it gives CASSFRGVSNQPQHF.

The chain has TRBV7-8 and TRBJ1-6; D may be TRBD1 (6 bases). Germline CDR1 reads SGHVS; CDR2 reads FQNEAQ. The V and J ends lost 5 bases and 8 bases respectively, with 13 bases between them. CDR3 length: 14 amino acids. The chain's CDR3 is CASSVTGSDSPLHF. For the CDR3, the DNA is TGTGCCAGCAGCGTCACAGGGTCGGATTCACCCCTCCACTTT.

V is TRBV28 and J is TRBJ1-2; possibly TRBD1 for D (6 bases). Germline V CDR1 and CDR2: MDHEN, SYDVKM. Trimming removed 5 bases at V and 5 bases at J, with 12 bases between. This CDR3 is built from 13 residues. The CDR3 sequence is CASSRRQAYGYTF. The CDR3 nucleotides read TGTGCCAGCAGTCGCCGACAGGCTTATGGCTACACCTTC.

This clone showed up just a few times. This rearrangement joins TRBV7-9 to TRBJ1-4; 7 nucleotides agree with TRBD1. With V trimmed by 3 bases and J by 7 bases, 5 bases remained unmatched. The CDR3 covers 14 residues. Germline CDR1 is SEHNR and CDR2 is FQNEAQ (reference sequence). DNA of the CDR3: TGTGCCAGCAGCTTGGACAGGCGGGGTGAAAAACTGTTTTTT. Its translation is CASSLDRRGEKLFF.

CDR3 region: CATWDSRNYEQYF. The CDR3 region has the DNA TGTGCCACCTGGGACTCTAGAAACTACGAGCAGTACTTC. The V call is TRBV28, the J call TRBJ2-7; D is perhaps TRBD2 (6 bases). The germline V and J ends were trimmed by 10 bases and 3 bases, with 16 bases remaining between them. There are 13 residues in the CDR3. Per the germline V gene, CDR1 is MDHEN and CDR2 is SYDVKM.

The J gene is TRBJ1-3, the V gene TRBV7-9; a weak D match, TRBD1 (6 bases). Germline V gene sequence: CDR1 SEHNR, CDR2 FQNEAQ (reference sequence). The CDR3 is 14 residues long. V lost 3 bases and J 4 bases, leaving 10 bases between the germline ends. The CDR3 nucleotides are TGTGCCAGCAGCTTGATACAGGGAGGAAACACCATATATTTT. Translating it yields CASSLIQGGNTIYF.

This chain joins TRBV28 and TRBJ1-1, with D possibly being TRBD1 (5 bases). Germline lookup yields CDR1 MDHEN and CDR2 SYDVKM. CDR3 size: 13 residues. Trimming cost V 3 bases and J 4 bases, with 9 bases left between them. The CDR3 sequence: CASSLGGRTEAFF. DNA for the CDR3: TGTGCCAGCAGTTTGGGGGGACGCACTGAAGCTTTCTTT.

This chain connects TRBV5-1 to TRBJ2-1, with no clear D. The V end was cut by 0 bases, the J end by 5 bases, with 12 bases between. The CDR3 is made up of 15 amino acids. Germline V lookup: CDR1 SGHRS, CDR2 YFSETQ. The CDR3 loop reads CASSLVPGRHNEQFF. In nucleotides, the CDR3 is TGCGCCAGCAGCTTGGTTCCAGGTAGGCACAATGAGCAGTTCTTC.

The chain uses TRBV4-1 and TRBJ1-2; D is undetermined. Germline CDR1 reads MGHRA; CDR2 reads YSYEKL. Trimming removed 0 bases from V and 6 bases from J, with 8 bases in between. The CDR3 totals 13 residues. The CDR3 nucleotides are TGCGCCAGCAGCCAAGATCTTGTTGATGGCTACACCTTC. Residues: CASSQDLVDGYTF.